Reported below is one T cell receptor (beta chain). Germline lookup yields CDR1 MNHNS and CDR2 SASEGT. This CDR3 comprises 14 residues. J lost 5 bases, V lost 2 bases, and 3 bases had no gene match. The data are from a study of blood T cell repertoires in COVID-19. Study-wide context: Sites in the United States, Italy and Spain provided acute and convalescent COVID-19 samples.

Method: immunoSEQ multiplex PCR; TCRdb's copy keeps in-frame clones and lacks some. The table lists roughly 440,000 clones, approximately 88% of them singletons. This chain joins TRBV6-1 and TRBJ1-1; 9 bases fit TRBD1. This receptor was obtained from a woman in her fifties or sixties with COVID-19, enrolled during active disease. Sequencing was carried out using peripheral blood. CDR3 sequence (DNA): TGTGCCAGCAGTGAATGGGACAGGGAAACTGAAGCTTTCTTT. Its protein product is CASSEWDRETEAFF.